One and the same sample provided the 19 T cell receptor beta chains below, sequenced in a study of cytomegalovirus exposure and HLA in healthy donors. PCR amplification relied on 60 Vbeta primers (plus 13 Jbeta primers). Method: immunoSEQ multiplex PCR; TCRdb's copy keeps in-frame clones and lacks some. The sample shows approximately 170,000 clones, around four fifths of them seen only once. The sample was PBMCs. These receptors were obtained from a boy aged 2 to 10 in good health and CMV-seronegative.

The DNA for the CDR3 is TGTGCCTGGAGCTTGGCGGGACTAGCGGGATTCGGAGGGCACAATGAGCAGTTCTTC. It is translated as CAWSLAGLAGFGGHNEQFF. The chain uses TRBV30 and TRBJ2-1, with 13 bases matching TRBD2. CDR1 and CDR2 (germline): GTSNPN, SVGIG (reference sequence). The length of the CDR3 is 19 residues. V shed 3 bases, J shed 5 bases, and the junction held 16 bases outside the gene matches. The full variable domain, rest sourced from reference TRBV30 and TRBJ2-1, is SQTIHQWPATLVQPVGSPLSLECTVEGTSNPNLYWYRQAAGRGLQLLFYSVGIGQISSEVPQNLSASRPQDRQFILSSKKLLLSDSGFYLCAWSLAGLAGFGGHNEQFFGPGTRLTVL.

The chain's CDR3 is CASRVADSTAQPQHF. The CDR3 DNA reads as TGTGCCAGCAGGGTCGCCGACAGTACCGCTCAGCCCCAGCATTTT. The gene calls are TRBV2 and TRBJ1-5; TRBD1 is a possible D gene (5 bases). V was pared by 6 bases and J by 6 bases, with 18 bases between. The CDR3 loop spans 15 amino acids. Germline V gene sequence: CDR1 SNHLY, CDR2 FYNNEI.

The chain carries TRBV5-8 and TRBJ2-5; TRBD2 matches 10 bases. Per the germline V gene, CDR1 is SGHTS and CDR2 is YDEGEE. The CDR3 runs 18 residues. Unmatched junction bases numbered 16, after V lost 1 base and J lost 7 bases. Here the CDR3 DNA reads TGTGCCAGCAGCTTGTACCTAGCGGGGGCCCTCGGAGCAATGACCCAGTACTTC. Its translation: CASSLYLAGALGAMTQYF.

The chain recombines TRBV5-1 with TRBJ2-5; 8 bases fit TRBD2. The CDR3 length is 14 residues. The germline CDR1 and CDR2 sequences are SGHRS and YFSETQ. Trimming took 2 bases from V and 5 from J; bases not matched to a gene: 5. In DNA form, the CDR3 reads TGCGCCAGCAGCTTCGGGGGGGTCGGGGAGACCCAGTACTTC. As protein: CASSFGGVGETQYF.

A single count supports this clone. The rearrangement links TRBV28 to TRBJ1-2, with 8 nucleotides matching TRBD1. Trimming took 6 bases from V and 4 from J; bases not matched to a gene: 13. CDR1 and CDR2 (germline): MDHEN, SYDVKM. The CDR3 contains 16 residues. In nucleotides, the CDR3 is TGTGCCAGCAGCCCGACAGGGGCCCCACTGAGCTATGGCTACACCTTC. Translating gives CASSPTGAPLSYGYTF.

In its sample, this clone was seen once. The chain employs TRBV29-1 and TRBJ2-1; TRBD1 is a possible D gene (6 bases). CDR1 is SQVTM, CDR2 ANQGSEA, per germline. This CDR3 contains 12 residues. V lost 7 bases, J lost 8 bases, and 15 bases lay in between. The CDR3 spells CSATQGSDEQFF. Written as DNA, the CDR3 is TGCAGCGCCACTCAGGGGAGCGATGAGCAGTTCTTC.

This rearrangement joins TRBV6-6 to TRBJ1-2; the D is unclear. The CDR3 is 15 residues long. V was cut by 1 base and J by 5 bases, with 14 bases left in between. Looked up from germline, CDR1 is MNHNY and CDR2 is SVGAGI (reference sequence). The CDR3 region has the DNA TGTGCCAGCAGTTACTATGCATCTAAATCATATGGCTACACCTTC. Translating gives CASSYYASKSYGYTF.

This chain joins TRBV5-6 and TRBJ2-5, with 8 bases lining up with TRBD2. The J call may be in error: the DNA end matches TRBJ2-7 better. Germline V lookup: CDR1 SGHDT, CDR2 YYEEEE. The CDR3 sequence is 16 residues long. In nucleotides, the CDR3 is TGTGCCAGCAGCTTGCGTGGCCTAGCGGGTACTTACGAGCAGTACTTC. It specifies CASSLRGLAGTYEQYF.

CDR3 sequence reads: CASFNGNYGYTF. The CDR3 region has the DNA TGTGCCAGCTTTAACGGTAACTATGGCTACACCTTC. The chain links TRBV18 to TRBJ1-2; D gene unclear. V was trimmed by 7 bases and J by 1 base, leaving 7 bases between them. CDR1 is KGHSH and CDR2 is LQKENI in the germline V gene. This CDR3 is 12 amino acids long.

V gene TRBV30 combines with J gene TRBJ1-5, with 8 bases lining up with TRBD1. Germline V CDR1 and CDR2: GTSNPN, SVGIG (reference sequence). This CDR3 comprises 13 residues. The junction had 8 bases not matched to a gene; V was cut back by 2 bases and J by 11 bases. CDR3 coding DNA: TGTGCCTGGAGTCCCCGGGACAGGAGAGCCCAGCATTTT. Its translation: CAWSPRDRRAQHF.

A note on this clone: A read error may produce the germline difference seen at one junction end. V is TRBV7-9 and J is TRBJ2-7, with 7 bases identical to TRBD1. The germline V gene has CDR1 SEHNR and CDR2 FQNEAQ (reference sequence). The CDR3 extends over 15 amino acids. The CDR3 reads CSSSRPGQSSYEQYF. The DNA of the CDR3 is TGTTCCAGCAGCCGTCCGGGACAGAGCTCCTACGAGCAGTACTTC. Full variable domain (outside the CDR3, taken from reference TRBV7-9 and TRBJ2-7): DTGVSQNPRHKITKRGQNVTFRCDPISEHNRLYWYRQTLGQGPEFLTYFQNEAQLEKSRLLSDRFSAERPKGSFSTLEIQRTEQGDSAMYLCSSSRPGQSSYEQYFGPGTRLTVT.

The V and J genes are TRBV27 and TRBJ2-1, with 13 bases lining up with TRBD2. The junction had 10 bases not matched to a gene; V was cut back by 4 bases and J by 4 bases. This CDR3 contains 18 residues. Germline V gives CDR1 MNHEY, CDR2 SMNVEV (reference sequence). CDR3 DNA sequence: TGTGCCAGCAGTTCCGGGACGGGGACTAGCGGGGAATACAATGAGCAGTTCTTC. This codes for CASSSGTGTSGEYNEQFF.

This chain uses TRBV9 with TRBJ2-5; no reliable D call. The CDR3 runs to 15 residues. CDR1 is SGDLS and CDR2 is YYNGEE in the germline V gene. The V end lost 0 bases, the J end lost 2 bases, and 11 bases lay between the germline ends. CDR3 bases: TGTGCCAGCAGCGTAGGAACGATAGCTCAAGAGACCCAGTACTTC. Its translation: CASSVGTIAQETQYF. The variable domain in full, completed from reference TRBV9 and TRBJ2-5, reads DSGVTQTPKHLITATGQRVTLRCSPRSGDLSVYWYQQSLDQGLQFLIQYYNGEERAKGNILERFSAQQFPDLHSELNLSSLELGDSALYFCASSVGTIAQETQYFGPGTRLLVL.

This sequence joins TRBV6-1 and TRBJ2-1; a possible D gene is TRBD1 (6 bases). The CDR3 loop spans 15 amino acids. V lost 5 bases and J lost 1, with 12 bases in between. CDR1 MNHNS and CDR2 SASEGT come from the germline V gene. The CDR3 DNA reads TGTGCCAGCAGTAAGACAGGCGAATCCTACAATGAGCAGTTCTTC. The encoded protein is CASSKTGESYNEQFF.

The chain recombines TRBV29-1 with TRBJ1-4, with D possibly TRBD1 on 5 matching bases. Germline CDR1 reads SQVTM; CDR2 reads ANQGSEA. Trimming removed 6 bases at V and 0 bases at J, with 8 bases between. The CDR3 is made up of 13 amino acids. CDR3 protein: CSVTGPTNEKLFF. In DNA, the CDR3 is TGCAGCGTCACAGGCCCAACTAATGAAAAACTGTTTTTT.

The V and J genes are TRBV27 and TRBJ1-1, with TRBD1 matching 10 bases. CDR3 length: 15 residues. The V gene end was trimmed by 4 bases and the J gene end by 4 bases; junction bases not matched to a gene: 6. Germline V gives CDR1 MNHEY, CDR2 SMNVEV (reference sequence). The CDR3 loop is CASSSAGTGATEAFF. CDR3 DNA sequence: TGTGCCAGCAGTTCAGCCGGGACAGGGGCCACTGAAGCTTTCTTT.

The chain joins TRBV28 to TRBJ2-1; D is uncertain. V lost 1 base and J lost 3, with 7 bases in between. The germline V gene has CDR1 MDHEN and CDR2 SYDVKM. This CDR3 is 14 amino acids long. The CDR3 is CASSLSSNYNEQFF. CDR3 sequence (DNA): TGTGCCAGCAGTTTATCGAGCAACTACAATGAGCAGTTCTTC. Complete variable domain (other parts from reference TRBV28 and TRBJ2-1): DVKVTQSSRYLVKRTGEKVFLECVQDMDHENMFWYRQDPGLGLRLIYFSYDVKMKEKGDIPEGYSVSREKKERFSLILESASTNQTSMYLCASSLSSNYNEQFFGPGTRLTVL.

The chain uses TRBV7-9 and TRBJ1-2; TRBD1 agrees at 8 bases. Germline CDR1 is SEHNR and CDR2 is FQNEAQ (reference sequence). After removal of 5 bases from V and 7 bases from J, the junction contained 6 bases not matched to a gene. There are 13 residues in the CDR3. The CDR3 region is CASSLGQAPGYTF. The DNA of the CDR3 is TGTGCCAGCAGCCTGGGACAGGCCCCTGGCTACACCTTC.

V is TRBV9 and J is TRBJ2-3, with 7 bases matching TRBD2. CDR3 length: 15 amino acids. Germline V gene lookup returns CDR1 SGDLS and CDR2 YYNGEE. V gave up 3 bases and J gave up 3 bases; unmatched junction bases: 7. The DNA of the CDR3 is TGTGCCAGCAGCGCACGGGCGGGGGAAACAGATACGCAGTATTTT. Translating gives CASSARAGETDTQYF.